The 25 T cell receptor beta chains in this list originate from one sample, sequenced in a study of blood T cells in healthy people across ages. Next came a second PCR, run for roughly 6 to 11 cycles, which used a sample-barcoded 5' primer along with a J-beta primer mix. TCRdb re-analysed the 5' RACE reads in MiXCR, keeping a single row per CDR3 protein. The sample includes roughly 570,000 distinct CDR3 sequences, approximately 30% of them seen just once. Sequences were obtained from blood. These receptors originate from a woman aged 70-85 years in good health.

This chain links TRBV9 with TRBJ2-6, with D possibly being TRBD1 (6 bases). The CDR3 extends over 17 amino acids. CDR1 and CDR2 (germline): SGDLS, YYNGEE. With 0 bases removed from V and 4 bases from J, the gap between germline ends came to 14 bases. DNA for the CDR3: TGTGCCAGCAGCGTAGCCCAGACAGGCGGCGGGGCCAACGTCCTGACTTTC. This gives the protein CASSVAQTGGGANVLTF.

This clonotype was detected only a few times. The rearrangement joins TRBV7-9 to TRBJ1-2; 10 bases match TRBD1. This CDR3 contains 15 residues. V lost 5 bases, J lost 4 bases, and 7 bases stayed unmatched. Germline CDR1 SEHNR, CDR2 FQNEAQ (reference sequence). CDR3 bases: TGTGCCAGCAGCGGGACGGGACAGGGGCGCTATGGCTACACCTTC. It specifies CASSGTGQGRYGYTF.

This clonotype has a handful of counts. The chain links TRBV5-6 to TRBJ2-7; D is undetermined. With 0 bases removed from V and 4 bases from J, the gap between germline ends came to 14 bases. CDR1 SGHDT and CDR2 YYEEEE come from the germline V gene. The CDR3 spans 15 residues. In nucleotides, the CDR3 is TGTGCCAGCAGCTTGGCCGTAATGGCCATTTACGAGCAGTACTTC. Translation gives CASSLAVMAIYEQYF.

The chain couples TRBV10-3 to TRBJ2-7; possible D gene TRBD1, 6 bases. This CDR3 has 14 amino acids. Deletions cut 8 bases from V and 2 bases from J, with 16 bases between. CDR1 and CDR2 (germline): ENHRY, SYGVKD. The CDR3, as DNA: TGTGCCATCGGCCTAAGGGACACTGCCTACGAGCAGTACTTC. It codes for CAIGLRDTAYEQYF.

Remarks on this clonotype: A much bigger clone sits one base away, suggesting this may be a read error. The chain links TRBV10-3 to TRBJ2-5; 10 nucleotides agree with TRBD2. In germline, CDR1 is ENHRY, CDR2 SYGVKD. V was clipped by 5 bases and J by 7 bases; unmatched bases: 1. CDR3 length: 12 amino acids. This chain's CDR3 is CAISLAGGTQYF. CDR3 nucleotides: TGTGCCATCAGTTTAGCGGGAGGGACCCAGTACTTC.

This clonotype was counted only a few times. The chain has TRBV7-2 and TRBJ2-3; no reliable D call. CDR1 is SGHTA, CDR2 FQGNSA, per germline. The V and J ends lost 5 bases and 2 bases respectively, with 14 bases between them. This CDR3 comprises 15 residues. The CDR3 nucleotides are TGTGCCAGCAGCCCCCAATTTATCCCCACAGATACGCAGTATTTT. Translating it yields CASSPQFIPTDTQYF.

V is TRBV27 and J is TRBJ2-3, with 8 bases identical to TRBD2. In germline, CDR1 is MNHEY, CDR2 SMNVEV (reference sequence). This CDR3 region has 14 residues. With V trimmed by 6 bases and J by 4 bases, 6 bases remained unmatched. The DNA of the CDR3 is TGTGCCAGCAGGAGCGGGGGTAGGTCAGATACGCAGTATTTT. Translated: CASRSGGRSDTQYF.

The V call is TRBV7-2, the J call TRBJ1-4; no clear D gene. This CDR3 comprises 15 residues. V was clipped by 8 bases and J by 2 bases, with 15 bases between them. Germline-derived CDR1 and CDR2 are SGHTA and FQGNSA. CDR3 nucleotide sequence: TGTGCCAGCGCCTCGGCGCGGCACACTAATGAAAAACTGTTTTTT. Protein sequence: CASASARHTNEKLFF.

This chain links TRBV6-2 or TRBV6-3 with TRBJ1-6, with D uncertain. The CDR3 contains 14 residues. Trimming removed 0 bases at V and 7 bases at J, with 7 bases between. From germline, CDR1 is MNHEY and CDR2 SVGEGT. The CDR3 sequence is CASSYSSRNSPLHF. In DNA, the CDR3 is TGTGCCAGCAGTTACTCGAGTCGGAATTCACCCCTCCACTTT.

This clonotype has just a few counts. This chain links TRBV29-1 with TRBJ2-1, with D unclear. V lost 7 bases, J lost 0 bases, and 10 bases lay in between. Germline V gene lookup returns CDR1 SQVTM and CDR2 ANQGSEA. The CDR3 is 13 residues long. This CDR3 is CSDLHTSYNEQFF. CDR3 in DNA: TGCAGCGATCTACATACCTCCTACAATGAGCAGTTCTTC.

CDR3: CASSDRALHEQYF. The CDR3 DNA follows: TGTGCCAGCAGTGACAGGGCCCTCCACGAGCAGTACTTC. The chain is built from TRBV25-1 and TRBJ2-7, with D maybe TRBD1 (5 bases). This CDR3 is built from 13 residues. Germline CDR1 MGHDK, CDR2 SYGVNS. V dropped 3 bases and J dropped 5 bases, with 11 bases sitting between them.

This chain links TRBV29-1 with TRBJ2-3, with D possibly matching TRBD2 (5 bases). The V gene's germline CDR1 is SQVTM and CDR2 ANQGSEA. This CDR3 region has 15 residues. The V gene lost 7 bases and the J gene lost 1 base, with 18 bases spanning the gap. Here the CDR3 reads CSAEGPKAGTDTQYF. The CDR3 nucleotides are TGCAGCGCCGAGGGTCCGAAGGCTGGCACAGATACGCAGTATTTT.

Remarks on this clonotype: Given a far larger clone just one base away, this is likely a sequencing read error. The CDR3 reads CASILVETQYF. For the CDR3, the DNA is TGTGCCAGCATCTTAGTAGAGACCCAGTACTTC. The gene calls are TRBV7-3 and TRBJ2-5, with D unresolved. Germline CDR1 is SGHTA and CDR2 is FQGTGA. This CDR3 has 11 residues.

The chain has TRBV18 and TRBJ1-1; 9 nucleotides line up with TRBD1. CDR3 length: 12 amino acids. V was clipped by 5 bases and J by 6 bases; unmatched bases: 1. Per the germline V gene, CDR1 is KGHSH and CDR2 is LQKENI. CDR3 coding DNA: TGTGCCAGCTCAGACAGGGGGGCTGAAGCTTTCTTT. Residues: CASSDRGAEAFF.

The chain recombines TRBV2 with TRBJ1-1, with 8 bases fitting TRBD1. In germline, CDR1 is SNHLY, CDR2 FYNNEI. V was pared by 7 bases and J by 0 bases, with 1 base of the junction left unmatched. The CDR3 is made up of 13 amino acids. The CDR3 DNA is TGTGCCAGCATGGGACAGGTGAACACTGAAGCTTTCTTT. It is translated as CASMGQVNTEAFF.

The gene calls are TRBV5-6 and TRBJ2-6; unclear D gene. This CDR3 region has 15 residues. Germline V gives CDR1 SGHDT, CDR2 YYEEEE. V lost 5 bases, J lost 4 bases, and 13 bases lay in between. In nucleotides, the CDR3 is TGTGCCAGCAGTTTAGGACGCACCGGGGCCAACGTCCTGACTTTC. It encodes CASSLGRTGANVLTF. Full variable domain (missing parts from reference TRBV5-6 and TRBJ2-6): DAGVTQSPTHLIKTRGQQVTLRCSPKSGHDTVSWYQQALGQGPQFIFQYYEEEERQRGNFPDRFSGHQFPNYSSELNVNALLLGDSALYLCASSLGRTGANVLTFGAGSRLTVL.

V usage is TRBV3-1 and J usage is TRBJ2-5; D is unclear. Trimming cost V 0 bases and J 7 bases, with 12 bases left between them. The V gene's germline CDR1 is LGHDT and CDR2 YNNKEL (reference sequence). The CDR3 length is 14 residues. CDR3 nucleotides: TGTGCCAGCAGCCAAGAACCGAGCCTGGGGACCCAGTACTTC. As protein: CASSQEPSLGTQYF.

V is TRBV7-2 and J is TRBJ2-3; TRBD2 matches at 10 bases. The CDR3 is 15 amino acids. J lost 6 bases, V lost 5 bases, and 8 bases had no gene match. Germline loops: CDR1 SGHTA, CDR2 FQGNSA. For the CDR3, the DNA is TGTGCCAGCAGCCCCCAGCGGGGGGGCCCTGATACGCAGTATTTT. As protein: CASSPQRGGPDTQYF.

The chain carries TRBV20-1 and TRBJ2-7; possibly TRBD1 for D (5 bases). The V end was cut by 5 bases, the J end by 1 base, with 6 bases between. CDR1 and CDR2 (germline): DFQATT, SNEGSKA (reference sequence). This CDR3 has 11 residues. CDR3 DNA sequence: TGCAGTGCTGCAGGGTCCTACGAGCAGTACTTC. Amino acid sequence: CSAAGSYEQYF.

The chain uses TRBV18 and TRBJ1-4; D remains unclear. V was shortened by 3 bases and J by 4 bases, with 15 bases between the two germline ends. Germline V CDR1 and CDR2: KGHSH, LQKENI. The CDR3 spans 16 residues. Written as DNA, the CDR3 is TGTGCCAGCTCACCTGAAGTCGGGCAGCTTAATGAAAAACTGTTTTTT. Translating it yields CASSPEVGQLNEKLFF.

This clonotype appeared a few times. J is TRBJ2-3 and V is TRBV21-1. TRBV21-1 is shown as a pseudogene. This CDR3 is built from 15 residues. The CDR3 DNA sequence: TGTGCTAGCAGCAAAGTTCCAGGCTCCACAGATACGCAGTATTTT. Its protein is CASSKVPGSTDTQYF.

The rearrangement joins TRBV6-2 or TRBV6-3 to TRBJ2-1; TRBD2 agrees at 9 bases. The trim removed 0 bases at V and 9 bases at J, leaving 18 bases unmatched. Germline values: CDR1 MNHEY, CDR2 SVGEGT. This CDR3 has 19 residues. As DNA, the CDR3 is TGTGCCAGCAGTTACTCGAAGTTAGTTGGCGGGGGGGCCAGAGGTGAGCAGTTCTTC. Protein sequence: CASSYSKLVGGGARGEQFF.

V usage is TRBV18 and J usage is TRBJ2-4; 11 bases agree with TRBD2. Looked up from germline, CDR1 is KGHSH and CDR2 is LQKENI. Trimming cost V 3 bases and J 3 bases; bases outside gene matches: 4. This CDR3 spans 16 amino acids. The CDR3 coding sequence is TGTGCCAGCTCACCTCTGACTAGCGGGGACAAAAACATTCAGTACTTC. As protein: CASSPLTSGDKNIQYF.

This sequence joins TRBV20-1 and TRBJ1-5; D possibly corresponds to TRBD1 (5 bases). V dropped 4 bases and J dropped 0 bases, with 13 bases sitting between them. This CDR3 has 15 amino acids. The V gene's germline CDR1 is DFQATT and CDR2 SNEGSKA (reference sequence). In DNA form, the CDR3 reads TGCAGTGCTAATCATGGGGGGGGTAGCAATCAGCCCCAGCATTTT. This codes for CSANHGGGSNQPQHF.

The J gene is TRBJ2-3, the V gene TRBV5-1; the D is unclear. CDR1 and CDR2 (germline): SGHRS, YFSETQ. The CDR3 consists of 13 residues. Between the trimmed V and J ends, which lost 6 bases and 4 bases, there was a span of 12 bases. CDR3 sequence: CASKVEGADTQYF. For the CDR3, the DNA is TGCGCCAGCAAAGTTGAAGGCGCAGATACGCAGTATTTT.